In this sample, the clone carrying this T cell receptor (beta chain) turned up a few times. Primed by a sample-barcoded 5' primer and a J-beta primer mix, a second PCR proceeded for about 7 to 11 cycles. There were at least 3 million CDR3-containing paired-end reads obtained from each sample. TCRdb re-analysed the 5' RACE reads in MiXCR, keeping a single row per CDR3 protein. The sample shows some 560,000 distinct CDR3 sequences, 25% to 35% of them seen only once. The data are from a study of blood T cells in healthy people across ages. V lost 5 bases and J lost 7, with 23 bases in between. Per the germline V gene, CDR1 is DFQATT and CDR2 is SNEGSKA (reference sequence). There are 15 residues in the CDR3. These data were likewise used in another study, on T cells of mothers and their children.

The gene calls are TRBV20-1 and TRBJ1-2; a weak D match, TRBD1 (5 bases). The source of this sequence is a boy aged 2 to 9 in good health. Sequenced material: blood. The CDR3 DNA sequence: TGCAGTGCTGAAGACAGCGGACGCCATTCCTCTGGCTACACCTTC. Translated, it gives CSAEDSGRHSSGYTF.